This TCR beta chain comes out of a study of PD-1 blockade in classical Hodgkin lymphoma. Study overall: Nivolumab 3 mg/kg was given intravenously every 2 weeks. Study conclusions and caveats: By C4D1, CD4+ diversity increased significantly, especially in complete responders.

The CDR3 spans 19 residues. CDR1 is SGHRS, CDR2 YFSETQ, per germline. V was cut by 3 bases and J by 4 bases, with 27 bases left in between. Every patient had relapsed following autologous stem cell transplantation, and cohorts differed in brentuximab vedotin exposure. Only in-frame clones appear in the TCRdb table, and some are missing; sequencing was by immunoSEQ multiplex PCR. The table lists approximately 41,000 clones, approximately 86% of them singletons, with 5% to 6.5% in the top ten. As regards this clone: Its antigen is not identified.

The V and J genes are TRBV5-1 and TRBJ2-3; D may match TRBD1 or TRBD2 (5 bases each). This sequence originates from a human donor with classical Hodgkin lymphoma. The sequencing used peripheral blood mononuclear cells (PBMCs), collected before the second cycle of nivolumab. As DNA, the CDR3 is TGCGCCAGCAGCTCTCGGGCAGCGCCCGACTTAAGGGGAGCAGATACGCAGTATTTT. Amino acids: CASSSRAAPDLRGADTQYF.